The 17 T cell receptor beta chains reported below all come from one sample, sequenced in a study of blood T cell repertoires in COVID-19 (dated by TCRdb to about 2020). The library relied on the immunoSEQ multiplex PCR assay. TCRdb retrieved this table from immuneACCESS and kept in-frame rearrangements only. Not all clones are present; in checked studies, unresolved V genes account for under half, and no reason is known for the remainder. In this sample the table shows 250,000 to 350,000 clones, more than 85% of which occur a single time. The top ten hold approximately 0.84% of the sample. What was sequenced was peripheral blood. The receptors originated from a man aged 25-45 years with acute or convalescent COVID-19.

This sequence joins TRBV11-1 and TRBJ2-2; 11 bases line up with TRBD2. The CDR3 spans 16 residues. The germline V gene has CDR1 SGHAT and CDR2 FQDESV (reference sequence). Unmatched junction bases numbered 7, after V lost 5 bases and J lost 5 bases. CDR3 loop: CASSQGLAGGTGELFF. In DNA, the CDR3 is TGTGCCAGCAGCCAGGGGCTAGCGGGAGGTACCGGGGAGCTGTTTTTT.

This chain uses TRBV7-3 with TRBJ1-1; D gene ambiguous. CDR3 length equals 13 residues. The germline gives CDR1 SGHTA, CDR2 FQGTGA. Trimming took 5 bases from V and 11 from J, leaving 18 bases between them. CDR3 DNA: TGTGCCAGCAGCCTTAACAATCGGGGAGTGGCTTTCTTT. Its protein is CASSLNNRGVAFF. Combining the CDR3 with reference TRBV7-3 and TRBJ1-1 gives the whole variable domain GAGVSQTPSNKVTEKGKYVELRCDPISGHTALYWYRQSLGQGPEFLIYFQGTGAADDSGLPNDRFFAVRPEGSVSTLKIQRTERGDSAVYLCASSLNNRGVAFFGQGTRLTVV.

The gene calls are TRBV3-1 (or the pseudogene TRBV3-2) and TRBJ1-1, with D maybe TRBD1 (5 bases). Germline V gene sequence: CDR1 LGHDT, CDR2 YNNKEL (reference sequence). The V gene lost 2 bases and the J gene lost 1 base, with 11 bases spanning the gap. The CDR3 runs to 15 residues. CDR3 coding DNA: TGTGCCAGCAGCCAACCCGGGGGGGGGAACACTGAAGCTTTCTTT. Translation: CASSQPGGGNTEAFF.

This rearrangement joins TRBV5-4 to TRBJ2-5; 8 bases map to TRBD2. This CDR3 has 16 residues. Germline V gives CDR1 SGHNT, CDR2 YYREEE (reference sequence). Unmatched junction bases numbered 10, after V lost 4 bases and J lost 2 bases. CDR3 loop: CASSRGFGGAQETQYF. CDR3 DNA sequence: TGTGCCAGCAGCCGGGGGTTCGGGGGGGCTCAAGAGACCCAGTACTTC.

The CDR3 DNA reads TGCGCCAGCAGTGAGGGTCCGGGGGGTAGCACAGATACGCAGTATTTT. The encoded protein is CASSEGPGGSTDTQYF. The chain links TRBV10-2 to TRBJ2-3, with TRBD2 matching over 7 bases. CDR1 and CDR2 from the germline V gene are WSHSY and SAAADI. J lost 0 bases, V lost 2 bases, and 5 bases had no gene match. The CDR3 is 16 residues long.

This CDR3 reads CASSPDRGGSPLHF. As DNA, the CDR3 is TGTGCCAGCAGTCCCGACAGGGGGGGTTCACCCCTCCACTTT. The rearrangement joins TRBV5-4 to TRBJ1-6; 9 bases are shared with TRBD1. CDR1 and CDR2 (germline): SGHNT, YYREEE (reference sequence). The V segment lost 5 bases and the J segment 9 bases; nucleotides outside the gene matches: 6. This CDR3 has 14 residues.

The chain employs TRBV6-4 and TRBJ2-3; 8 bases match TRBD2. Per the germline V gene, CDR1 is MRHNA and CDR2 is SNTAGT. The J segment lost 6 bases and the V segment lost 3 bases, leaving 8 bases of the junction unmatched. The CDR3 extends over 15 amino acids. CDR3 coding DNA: TGTGCCAGCAGTGAGTCTCGGGGGGGGCCGGATACGCAGTATTTT. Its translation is CASSESRGGPDTQYF.

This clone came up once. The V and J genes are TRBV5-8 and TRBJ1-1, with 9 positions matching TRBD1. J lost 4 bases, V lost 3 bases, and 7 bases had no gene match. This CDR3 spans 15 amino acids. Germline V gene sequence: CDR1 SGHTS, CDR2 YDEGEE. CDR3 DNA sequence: TGTGCCAGCAGCTCGCACAGGGGGCCGGGCACTGAAGCTTTCTTT. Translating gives CASSSHRGPGTEAFF.

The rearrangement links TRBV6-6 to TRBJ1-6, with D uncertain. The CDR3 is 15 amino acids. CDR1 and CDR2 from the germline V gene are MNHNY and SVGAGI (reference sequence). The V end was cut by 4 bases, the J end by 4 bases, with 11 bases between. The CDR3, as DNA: TGTGCCAGCAGTTTCCAGGCTACGTATAATTCACCCCTCCACTTT. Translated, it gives CASSFQATYNSPLHF.

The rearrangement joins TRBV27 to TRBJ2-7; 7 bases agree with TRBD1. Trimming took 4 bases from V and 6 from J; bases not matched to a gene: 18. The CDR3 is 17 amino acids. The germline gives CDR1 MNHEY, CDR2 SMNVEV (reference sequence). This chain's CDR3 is CASSSKFSGTARSEQYF. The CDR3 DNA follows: TGTGCCAGCAGTTCCAAGTTTTCCGGGACAGCTAGATCCGAGCAGTACTTC.

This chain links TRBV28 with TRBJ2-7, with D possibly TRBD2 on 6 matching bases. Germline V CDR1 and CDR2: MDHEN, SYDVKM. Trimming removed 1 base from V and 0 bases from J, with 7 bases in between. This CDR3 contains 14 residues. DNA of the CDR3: TGTGCCAGCAGTTTATACGGGAGCTCCTACGAGCAGTACTTC. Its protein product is CASSLYGSSYEQYF.

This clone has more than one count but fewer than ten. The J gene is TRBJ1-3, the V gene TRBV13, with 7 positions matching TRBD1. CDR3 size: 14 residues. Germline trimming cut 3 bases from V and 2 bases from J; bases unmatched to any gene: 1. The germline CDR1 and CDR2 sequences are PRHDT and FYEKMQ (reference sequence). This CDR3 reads CASSFGTAGNTIYF. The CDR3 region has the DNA TGTGCCAGCAGCTTCGGGACAGCTGGAAACACCATATATTTT.

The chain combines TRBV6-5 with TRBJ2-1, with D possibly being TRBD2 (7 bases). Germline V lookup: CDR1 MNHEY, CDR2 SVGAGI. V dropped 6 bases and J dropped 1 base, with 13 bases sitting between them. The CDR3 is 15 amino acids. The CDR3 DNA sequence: TGTGCCAGCAGGGCCGGGGGGCGGTCCTACAATGAGCAGTTCTTC. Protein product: CASRAGGRSYNEQFF.

The CDR3, as DNA: TGCGCCAGCAGCTTGGTCCCCGGGGACACTGAAGCTTTCTTT. This codes for CASSLVPGDTEAFF. The chain is built from TRBV5-1 and TRBJ1-1; no firm D call. CDR1 and CDR2 from the germline V gene are SGHRS and YFSETQ. V was trimmed by 0 bases and J by 3 bases, leaving 9 bases between them. CDR3 length: 14 residues. Complete variable domain (other parts from reference TRBV5-1 and TRBJ1-1): KAGVTQTPRYLIKTRGQQVTLSCSPISGHRSVSWYQQTPGQGLQFLFEYFSETQRNKGNFPGRFSGRQFSNSRSEMNVSTLELGDSALYLCASSLVPGDTEAFFGQGTRLTVV.

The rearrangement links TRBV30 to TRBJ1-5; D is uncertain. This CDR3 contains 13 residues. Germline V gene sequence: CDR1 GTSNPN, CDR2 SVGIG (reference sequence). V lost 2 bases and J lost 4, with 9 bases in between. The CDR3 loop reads CAWSMRFNQPQHF. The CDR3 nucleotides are TGTGCCTGGAGTATGAGATTTAATCAGCCCCAGCATTTT.

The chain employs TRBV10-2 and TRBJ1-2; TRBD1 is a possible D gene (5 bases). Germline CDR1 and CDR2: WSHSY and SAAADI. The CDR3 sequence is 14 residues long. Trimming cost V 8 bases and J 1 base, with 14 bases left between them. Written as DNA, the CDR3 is TGCGCCAGCGAAGGGGCAGAAGATAACTATGGCTACACCTTC. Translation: CASEGAEDNYGYTF.

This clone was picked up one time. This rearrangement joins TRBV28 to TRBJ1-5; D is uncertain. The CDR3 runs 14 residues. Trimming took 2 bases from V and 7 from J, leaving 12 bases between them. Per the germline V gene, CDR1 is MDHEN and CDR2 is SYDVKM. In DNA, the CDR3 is TGTGCCAGCAGTTTACCTCCCGAGAACCAGCCCCAGCATTTT. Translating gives CASSLPPENQPQHF.